This note documents a single T cell receptor (beta chain) sequence. This clone may be a read error of a much larger clone one base away. Researchers took RNA transcripts and amplified the TCR beta CDR3 regions from them. A first-round RT-PCR of the TCR CDR3 used the HTBI primer set. TCRdb processed the multiplex PCR reads anew with MiXCR; each CDR3 protein has one entry. This table has fewer than 200,000 distinct CDR3 sequences, 9.4% appearing once. Germline CDR1 is SEHNR and CDR2 is FQNEAQ (reference sequence). There are 17 residues in the CDR3. This sample was included in a study of T cells in Graves' hyperthyroidism and ophthalmopathy.

Source material: blood. J is TRBJ2-1 and V is TRBV7-9, with D perhaps given as TRBD1 or TRBD2 (5 bases each). The receptor was derived from a woman aged 18-35 years with Graves' hyperthyroidism that later progressed to Graves' ophthalmopathy. CDR3 nucleotides: TGTACCAGCAGCCCTAGGGACCGTTACGAAGTCTACAATGAGCAGTTCTTC. It yields the protein CTSSPRDRYEVYNEQFF.